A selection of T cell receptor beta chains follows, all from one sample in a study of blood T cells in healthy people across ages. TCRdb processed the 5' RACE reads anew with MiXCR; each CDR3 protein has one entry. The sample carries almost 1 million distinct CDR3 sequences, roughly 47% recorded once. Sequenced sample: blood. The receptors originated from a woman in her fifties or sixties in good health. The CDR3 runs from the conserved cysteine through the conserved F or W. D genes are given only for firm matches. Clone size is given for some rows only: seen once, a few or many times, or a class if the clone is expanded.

TGTGCCACCAGCCAGACAGGGGTTTGGAATCAGCCCCAGCATTTT	CATSQTGVWNQPQHF	few	TRBD1	TRBV24-1	TRBJ1-5
TGTGCCAGCAGTTACGCAGATACGCAGTATTTT	CASSYADTQYF	many	.	TRBV6-6	TRBJ2-3
TGCAGTGCGAGTCCCCAGGAGGAGGGCTTGTACGAGCAGTACTTC	CSASPQEEGLYEQYF	.	.	TRBV20-1	TRBJ2-7
TGTGCCAGCAGCCAGAATCCCACCGGTAAGCAGTACTTC	CASSQNPTGKQYF	.	.	TRBV14	TRBJ2-7
TGCAGTGCTCCTCAGGGGCCTGAGCAGTTCTTC	CSAPQGPEQFF	.	.	TRBV20-1	TRBJ2-1
TGTGCCAGCAGTACAACTAGCGGGAGTGTTACCTACGAGCAGTACTTC	CASSTTSGSVTYEQYF	.	TRBD2	TRBV27	TRBJ2-7
TGTGCCAGCAGCTTTCCCGGGAGTAGAGGAGAGACCCAGTACTTC	CASSFPGSRGETQYF	few	.	TRBV7-9	TRBJ2-5
TGTGCCAGCAGCCAAATGAACAGGGGCACAGATACGCAGTATTTT	CASSQMNRGTDTQYF	once	.	TRBV3-1	TRBJ2-3
TGTGCCAGCAGCTTAGATCCACTAGCGGGACGCACAGATACGCAGTATTTT	CASSLDPLAGRTDTQYF	.	TRBD2	TRBV7-2	TRBJ2-3
TGCGCCAGCAGCAACCGGGACAGGGGTGTTAGTGAGACCCAGTACTTC	CASSNRDRGVSETQYF	few	TRBD1	TRBV5-1	TRBJ2-5
TGTGCCAGCAGTCTCACTGTGTGCGGACAGAGTGCTAACTATGGCTACACCTTC	CASSLTVCGQSANYGYTF	.	.	TRBV6-2/TRBV6-3	TRBJ1-2
TGTGCCAGCAGCCACACCGTTAGGACTAGCACAGATACGCAGTATTTT	CASSHTVRTSTDTQYF	few	.	TRBV5-5	TRBJ2-3
TGCGCCAGCAGCTCAGGGACAGCTAACTATGGCTACACCTTC	CASSSGTANYGYTF	.	TRBD1	TRBV5-1	TRBJ1-2
TGTGCCAGCAGCCTCTACCCTACAGCGCAACCCTCCTACAATGAGCAGTACTTC	CASSLYPTAQPSYNEQYF	.	.	TRBV7-2	TRBJ2-7
TGCGCCAGCAGCCAAGTGGGACTCGCCCACACCCAGTACTTC	CASSQVGLAHTQYF	few	.	TRBV4-1	TRBJ2-5
TGTGCCAGCAGCTTAGCCGGGACTAGCGGGAGACATGAGCAGTTCTTC	CASSLAGTSGRHEQFF	.	TRBD2	TRBV11-3	TRBJ2-1
TGCAGTGCTAGAGATCTGGACTACTCCTACAATGAGCAGTTCTTC	CSARDLDYSYNEQFF	few	.	TRBV20-1	TRBJ2-1
TGTGCCACCAGTGATTCGGGACCGGTCTACGAGCAGTACTTC	CATSDSGPVYEQYF	.	.	TRBV24-1	TRBJ2-7
TGTGCCAGCAGCTTGTATTCTCTAGCGGGAGTTTGGGATGAGCAGTTCTTC	CASSLYSLAGVWDEQFF	.	TRBD2	TRBV5-4	TRBJ2-1
TGTGCCAGCAGCTTATGGGGTAGCGGGAGTGAGGGGACCCAGTACTTC	CASSLWGSGSEGTQYF	.	TRBD2	TRBV11-2	TRBJ2-5
TGTGCCAGCAGTGAATCCCACTCAAAGTACAATGAGCAGTACTTC	CASSESHSKYNEQYF	.	.	TRBV25-1	TRBJ2-7
TGTGCCAGCGCTCGGACTAGCGTTCACTACGAGCAGTACTTC	CASARTSVHYEQYF	once	TRBD2	TRBV3-1	TRBJ2-7
TGCGCCAGCAGTAAATTATACTTTGGGCTAGCGGGGACCTACGAGCAGTACTTC	CASSKLYFGLAGTYEQYF	few	TRBD2	TRBV4-1	TRBJ2-7
TGTGCCAGCAGCTTCTTCCAGGGGGCAGAAGATAGGAACCTTAATGAAAAACTGTTTTTT	CASSFFQGAEDRNLNEKLFF	.	TRBD1	TRBV11-3	TRBJ1-4
TGCGCCAGCAGCTTGTGGGGGACTGAGCAGTACTTC	CASSLWGTEQYF	.	.	TRBV5-1	TRBJ2-7
TGTGCCAGCAACAACCTACGGGAAAACGGCTACACCTTC	CASNNLRENGYTF	.	.	TRBV6-1	TRBJ1-2
TGTGCCAGCAGCTGGACAGGAGACTATGGCTACACCTTC	CASSWTGDYGYTF	few	TRBD1	TRBV6-2/TRBV6-3	TRBJ1-2
TGTGCCAGCAGCTTTTCCAGTACAACTAATGAAAAACTGTTTTTT	CASSFSSTTNEKLFF	.	.	TRBV7-9	TRBJ1-4
TGCAGTGCTAGAGACTCCGACAGACAGAACACTGAAGCTTTCTTT	CSARDSDRQNTEAFF	once	.	TRBV20-1	TRBJ1-1
TGTGCCATCAGCGTGGGACAGTCAAATTCACCCCTCCACTTT	CAISVGQSNSPLHF	few	TRBD1	TRBV10-3	TRBJ1-6
TGCGCCAGCAGCCAAGATCCCCCACAGGGGATCTCGAACATTCAGTACTTC	CASSQDPPQGISNIQYF	.	TRBD1	TRBV4-1	TRBJ2-4
TGTGCCAGCAGCCATGTCGGGACAGCGAGTGAGACCCAGTACTTC	CASSHVGTASETQYF	.	TRBD1	TRBV3-1	TRBJ2-5
TGTGCCAGCAGCTCCCCCGTAGCTAGCGGGAGGTACGAGCAGTACTTC	CASSSPVASGRYEQYF	.	TRBD2	TRBV5-5	TRBJ2-7
TGTGCCAGCAGCTTCAGGGGAATGAGCGAGTTCTTC	CASSFRGMSEFF	once	.	TRBV5-6	TRBJ2-1
TGTGCCAGCAGCTTAGGTAACTCCTTCCAAGAGACCCAGTACTTC	CASSLGNSFQETQYF	.	.	TRBV11-3	TRBJ2-5
TGCGCCAGCAGCCAAGCCCAGGGGGCATACGAGCAGTACTTC	CASSQAQGAYEQYF	many	TRBD1	TRBV4-3	TRBJ2-7
TGCAGTATGGAATCCGGGACTAGCGGTATGGATACGCAGTATTTT	CSMESGTSGMDTQYF	once	TRBD2	TRBV20-1	TRBJ2-3
TGTGCCAGCAGCGCGTGGGGAATCGGGAACATTCAGTACTTC	CASSAWGIGNIQYF	few	.	TRBV12-3/TRBV12-4	TRBJ2-4
TGCAGCGTCGGACTCGACTCGTCCAATGAGCAGTACTTC	CSVGLDSSNEQYF	.	.	TRBV29-1	TRBJ2-5
TGTGCCAGCAAAGGGATCACCTACGAGCAGTACTTC	CASKGITYEQYF	.	.	TRBV2	TRBJ2-7
TGTGCCAGCAATAAGCAATTCTCTGGGGCCAACGTCCTGACTTTC	CASNKQFSGANVLTF	.	.	TRBV28	TRBJ2-6
TGTGCCAGCAGCTCCCGGGTTAGCGGGAGCCCAGATACGCAGTATTTT	CASSSRVSGSPDTQYF	.	TRBD2	TRBV3-1	TRBJ2-3
TGCAGTGCCAGGGGCCGAACTTCCGCCGAGCAGTACTTC	CSARGRTSAEQYF	once	.	TRBV20-1	TRBJ2-7
TGCGCCGGCAGCCAGACAGCCGCCTATGGCTACACCTTC	CAGSQTAAYGYTF	.	.	TRBV5-1	TRBJ1-2
TGCGCCAGCAGCCAAGACGGGAGTAACTACAATGAGCAGTTCTTC	CASSQDGSNYNEQFF	.	.	TRBV4-3	TRBJ2-1
TGTGCCAGCACCTTTCTTGGGGCTCCCGGGAAACTGTTTTTT	CASTFLGAPGKLFF	.	.	TRBV7-2	TRBJ1-4
TGTGCCAGCAGTGATGGACTAGCGGGACAGACCCAGTACTTC	CASSDGLAGQTQYF	.	TRBD2	TRBV6-1	TRBJ2-5
TGTGCCATCAGCAGGGCCAACATGAACACTGAAGCTTTCTTT	CAISRANMNTEAFF	.	.	TRBV10-3	TRBJ1-1
TGTGCCAGCAGCTCATACCCCTACGAGCAGTACTTC	CASSSYPYEQYF	few	.	TRBV7-9	TRBJ2-7
TGTGCCAGCACTAGCGGGTACGCGGATACGCAGTATTTT	CASTSGYADTQYF	.	TRBD2	TRBV12-3/TRBV12-4	TRBJ2-3
TGCAGTGCAAGACTCGGAGATACGCAGTATTTT	CSARLGDTQYF	few	.	TRBV20-1	TRBJ2-3
TGCAGTGCCCCGCCGGGCCTCGAGCAGTACTTC	CSAPPGLEQYF	.	.	TRBV20-1	TRBJ2-7
TGCAGTGCTAGAGCCAAAAGCTACGAGCAGTACTTC	CSARAKSYEQYF	.	.	TRBV20-1	TRBJ2-7
TGCAGTGCTAGGATCGCGGGGGGGAGCAATCAGCCCCGGCATTTT	CSARIAGGSNQPRHF	.	.	TRBV20-1	TRBJ1-5